These 11 T cell receptor beta chains originate from one sample sequenced in a study of cytotoxic CD8 clonotypes in ibrutinib-treated CLL. The table came from immunoSEQ multiplex PCR; TCRdb's copy has only in-frame clones and leaves some out. The repertoire holds about 120,000 clones, with 58% as singletons. The material sequenced was PBMCs, taken after 24 months of ibrutinib treatment. The receptors shown here come from a human donor with chronic lymphocytic leukemia.

The chain carries TRBV9 and TRBJ2-2; TRBD1 matches at 8 bases. The CDR3 consists of 15 residues. CDR1 and CDR2 from the germline V gene are SGDLS and YYNGEE. The V and J ends lost 0 bases and 6 bases, in that order; junction bases with no gene match: 4. The CDR3 loop is CASSVVDREPGELFF. The DNA of the CDR3 is TGTGCCAGCAGCGTAGTGGACAGGGAACCCGGGGAGCTGTTTTTT.

The chain recombines TRBV9 with TRBJ1-2, with 8 positions matching TRBD1. With V trimmed by 0 bases and J by 6 bases, 7 bases remained unmatched. The germline V gene encodes CDR1 SGDLS and CDR2 YYNGEE. The CDR3 length is 15 residues. The CDR3 reads CASSVDRQGADGYTF. CDR3 nucleotide sequence: TGTGCCAGCAGCGTAGACCGCCAGGGGGCGGATGGCTACACCTTC.

The CDR3 region is CSVAGGTGIPTETQYF. CDR3 coding DNA: TGCAGCGTTGCGGGCGGGACAGGGATTCCGACAGAGACCCAGTACTTC. The chain joins TRBV29-1 to TRBJ2-5, with TRBD1 matching over 9 bases. This CDR3 is built from 16 residues. From germline, CDR1 is SQVTM and CDR2 ANQGSEA. V shed 4 bases, J shed 4 bases, and the junction held 13 bases outside the gene matches. Filled out from reference TRBV29-1 and TRBJ2-5, the complete variable domain reads SAVISQKPSRDICQRGTSLTIQCQVDSQVTMMFWYRQQPGQSLTLIATANQGSEATYESGFVIDKFPISRPNLTFSTLTVSNMSPEDSSIYLCSVAGGTGIPTETQYFGPGTRLLVL.

CDR3 nucleotide sequence: TGTGCCACCCAATCGGAGCACTATGGCTACACCTTC. Its protein product is CATQSEHYGYTF. The chain couples TRBV6-5 to TRBJ1-2; D ambiguous. CDR3 length: 12 residues. The V end was cut by 10 bases, the J end by 3 bases, with 12 bases between. Germline V CDR1 and CDR2: MNHEY, SVGAGI.

The chain combines TRBV19 with TRBJ2-3; the match to TRBD2 covers 14 bases. The CDR3 runs to 15 residues. The V and J ends lost 4 bases and 4 bases, in that order; junction bases with no gene match: 1. Per the germline V gene, CDR1 is LNHDA and CDR2 is SQIVND (reference sequence). The CDR3 bases are TGTGCCAGTAGTAAGACTAGCGGGGGGGCAGATACGCAGTATTTT. Translated: CASSKTSGGADTQYF.

The chain uses TRBV21-1 and TRBJ2-5; the D call of TRBD2 is as the table states it, not checked on the DNA. TRBV21-1 is flagged as a pseudogene. The CDR3 covers 17 residues. The CDR3 is CASSTHRDPGGQETQYF. CDR3 bases: TGTGCCAGCAGCACACACCGGGACCCGGGAGGCCAAGAGACCCAGTACTTC.

In this sample, this clone turned up once. V is TRBV18 and J is TRBJ2-3; D uncertain. Germline V gives CDR1 KGHSH, CDR2 LQKENI. Trimming removed 0 bases at V and 3 bases at J, with 7 bases between. The CDR3 loop spans 14 amino acids. This CDR3 reads CASSPPASTDTQYF. CDR3 nucleotide sequence: TGTGCCAGCTCACCACCTGCTAGTACAGATACGCAGTATTTT.

This sequence joins TRBV7-9 and TRBJ1-3; TRBD1 matches 7 bases. The CDR3 loop spans 17 amino acids. Germline trimming cut 4 bases from V and 0 bases from J; bases unmatched to any gene: 9. Germline assignment: CDR1 SEHNR and CDR2 FQNEAQ (reference sequence). The CDR3 loop is CASSSRQGRASGNTIYF. As DNA, the CDR3 is TGTGCCAGCAGCTCCCGACAGGGTAGGGCCTCTGGAAACACCATATATTTT.

The chain is built from TRBV30 and TRBJ2-7; 8 bases agree with TRBD1. V was pared by 3 bases and J by 3 bases, with 10 bases of the junction left unmatched. There are 15 residues in the CDR3. The germline V gene encodes CDR1 GTSNPN and CDR2 SVGIG (reference sequence). DNA for the CDR3: TGTGCCTGGAGAACCGCAGGGGGCCTGGGCTACGAGCAGTACTTC. Translated, it gives CAWRTAGGLGYEQYF.

The rearrangement joins TRBV5-1 to TRBJ1-6; D is perhaps TRBD1 (6 bases). Deletions cut 2 bases from V and 7 bases from J, with 10 bases between. The CDR3 is 14 amino acids. CDR1 is SGHRS and CDR2 is YFSETQ in the germline V gene. The CDR3 sequence: CASSLTGKNSPLHF. DNA for the CDR3: TGCGCCAGCAGCTTAACAGGGAAGAATTCACCCCTCCACTTT.

The genes are TRBV2 and TRBJ1-1, with no clear D. Germline V gene sequence: CDR1 SNHLY, CDR2 FYNNEI. The CDR3 length is 13 residues. Between the trimmed V and J ends, which lost 5 bases and 3 bases, there was a span of 10 bases. The CDR3 loop reads CASSTYGDTEAFF. The DNA of the CDR3 is TGTGCCAGCAGTACTTATGGGGACACTGAAGCTTTCTTT.